The 21 T cell receptor beta chains below come from one sample, sequenced in a study of blood T cell repertoires in COVID-19. Generated by immunoSEQ multiplex PCR, the TCRdb table keeps only in-frame clones and is missing some. The sample records more than 350,000 clones, approximately 89% being singletons. Sequenced input: peripheral blood. The origin of the receptors is a woman between 25 and 40 years old with COVID-19, enrolled during active disease.

This chain joins TRBV2 and TRBJ2-2; 9 bases are shared with TRBD2. V shed 5 bases, J shed 7 bases, and the junction held 14 bases outside the gene matches. This CDR3 is built from 17 residues. Germline V gives CDR1 SNHLY, CDR2 FYNNEI. The CDR3 sequence: CASSKGPAGGPGGELFF. The DNA for the CDR3 is TGTGCCAGCAGTAAGGGACCGGCGGGAGGGCCCGGCGGGGAGCTGTTTTTT. Together with reference TRBV2 and TRBJ2-2, the CDR3 gives the full variable domain: EPEVTQTPSHQVTQMGQEVILRCVPISNHLYFYWYRQILGQKVEFLVSFYNNEISEKSEIFDDQFSVERPDGSNFTLKIRSTKLEDSAMYFCASSKGPAGGPGGELFFGEGSRLTVL.

The V call is TRBV24-1, the J call TRBJ1-2; D uncertain. CDR1 KGHDR and CDR2 SFDVKD come from the germline V gene. The CDR3 has 11 residues. V gave up 4 bases and J gave up 5 bases, with 4 bases separating them. CDR3 amino acids: CATSDVYGYTF. The CDR3 DNA reads TGTGCCACCAGTGACGTATATGGCTACACCTTC.

V and J are TRBV5-4 and TRBJ2-4; 15 nucleotides match TRBD2. CDR1 SGHNT and CDR2 YYREEE come from the germline V gene (reference sequence). J was trimmed by 7 bases and V by 3 bases; bases with no gene match: 17. The CDR3 has 20 residues. The CDR3 region is CASSSGRIGTSGRPTNIQYF. CDR3 DNA sequence: TGTGCCAGCAGCTCGGGACGCATAGGGACTAGCGGGAGGCCCACCAACATTCAGTACTTC.

Only one count was recorded for this clone. The chain carries TRBV18 and TRBJ1-3, with D possibly being TRBD1 (5 bases). V lost 5 bases, J lost 0 bases, and 14 bases lay in between. The CDR3 length is 16 residues. The germline gives CDR1 KGHSH, CDR2 LQKENI. The CDR3, as DNA: TGTGCCAGCTCATTCGGGACTGTCCTCTCTGGAAACACCATATATTTT. It encodes CASSFGTVLSGNTIYF.

CDR3 nucleotide sequence: TGTGCCACCAGCAGAGATAGGAGACTAGTCGGCGAGCAGTACTTC. Translating gives CATSRDRRLVGEQYF. The chain employs TRBV15 and TRBJ2-7, with a tentative D call TRBD2 (6 bases). The CDR3 spans 15 residues. Germline CDR1 and CDR2: LNHNV and YYDKDF (reference sequence). The V end was cut by 0 bases, the J end by 6 bases, with 15 bases between.

The chain has TRBV5-1 and TRBJ2-1; the match to TRBD2 covers 9 bases. The CDR3 runs 17 residues. V lost 1 base and J lost 6; bases outside the gene matches: 11. Germline V CDR1 and CDR2: SGHRS, YFSETQ. The CDR3 region has the DNA TGCGCCAGCAGCTTGATGGTCCGCGGGAGGGCAGGCAATGAGCAGTTCTTC. It yields the protein CASSLMVRGRAGNEQFF.

This sequence joins TRBV15 and TRBJ1-4; no definite D call. The V and J ends lost 1 base and 7 bases respectively, with 13 bases between them. The CDR3 covers 15 residues. In germline, CDR1 is LNHNV, CDR2 YYDKDF (reference sequence). CDR3 protein: CATSRGRSGSEKLFF. In DNA form, the CDR3 reads TGTGCCACCAGCAGAGGTAGATCTGGGAGTGAAAAACTGTTTTTT.

The rearrangement links TRBV4-1 to TRBJ1-2; 12 positions match TRBD1. CDR3 size: 15 residues. Germline V gene data show CDR1 as MGHRA and CDR2 as YSYEKL. V was pared by 4 bases and J by 7 bases, with 7 bases of the junction left unmatched. CDR3: CASSLGQGALGGYTF. The CDR3 nucleotides read TGCGCCAGCAGCCTGGGACAGGGGGCCCTGGGTGGCTACACCTTC.

The table lists this clone with a count of one. The rearrangement uses TRBV5-1 and TRBJ1-2; tentatively, D is TRBD1 (5 bases). Deletions cut 4 bases from V and 7 bases from J, with 11 bases between. This CDR3 has 12 amino acids. Germline CDR1 is SGHRS and CDR2 is YFSETQ. This CDR3 is CASSGAWGGYTF. In DNA form, the CDR3 reads TGCGCCAGCAGCGGGGCCTGGGGTGGCTACACCTTC.

This chain joins TRBV28 and TRBJ2-7; a possible D gene is TRBD2 (5 bases). The ends were cut back, 1 base at V and 5 bases at J, with 12 bases in the middle. The CDR3 sequence is 14 residues long. Per germline, CDR1 MDHEN and CDR2 SYDVKM. The CDR3 sequence is CASSLSVGGDEQYF. The CDR3 nucleotides read TGTGCCAGCAGTTTATCGGTCGGAGGAGACGAGCAGTACTTC.

The chain employs TRBV4-1 and TRBJ1-1; 9 bases fit TRBD1. The trim removed 4 bases at V and 8 bases at J, leaving 5 bases unmatched. The CDR3 is made up of 13 amino acids. Germline V CDR1 and CDR2: MGHRA, YSYEKL. The CDR3 bases are TGCGCCAGCAGCCGGACAGGGGCATCGGAAGCTTTCTTT. It encodes CASSRTGASEAFF.

The chain links TRBV12-5 to TRBJ1-1; D perhaps matches TRBD1 (5 bases). V was pared by 0 bases and J by 7 bases, with 18 bases between. From germline, CDR1 is LGHNT and CDR2 FRNRAP. The CDR3 has 16 amino acids. The CDR3 DNA sequence: TGTGCTAGTGGTTTGGTAAGGTCGGCAGGGAACTTTGAAGCTTTCTTT. It yields the protein CASGLVRSAGNFEAFF.

CDR3 DNA: TGTGCCAGCAGTCCGACAGGGAGAGGCAATCAGCCCCAGCATTTT. Translation gives CASSPTGRGNQPQHF. The chain combines TRBV28 with TRBJ1-5; 7 bases agree with TRBD1. CDR1 is MDHEN, CDR2 SYDVKM, per germline. This CDR3 contains 15 residues. The V segment lost 5 bases and the J segment 2 bases; nucleotides outside the gene matches: 6.

The chain is built from TRBV7-6 and TRBJ2-1; 11 bases fit TRBD2. After removal of 4 bases from V and 4 bases from J, the junction contained 6 bases not matched to a gene. CDR3 length: 16 residues. In germline, CDR1 is SGHVS, CDR2 FNYEAQ. CDR3 in DNA: TGTGCCAGCAGCTATTCACTAGCGGGAGAATACAATGAGCAGTTCTTC. Translated: CASSYSLAGEYNEQFF.

The chain joins TRBV5-1 to TRBJ2-7, with TRBD2 as a possible D gene (6 bases). This CDR3 is built from 14 residues. Germline lookup yields CDR1 SGHRS and CDR2 YFSETQ. V lost 0 bases, J lost 4 bases, and 11 bases lay in between. The CDR3 spells CASSLGWAGYEQYF. Here the CDR3 DNA reads TGCGCCAGCAGCTTGGGATGGGCGGGATACGAGCAGTACTTC.

V and J are TRBV24-1 and TRBJ2-3; TRBD2 agrees at 7 bases. This CDR3 region has 14 residues. Germline-derived CDR1 and CDR2 are KGHDR and SFDVKD. The V gene end was trimmed by 6 bases and the J gene end by 5 bases; junction bases not matched to a gene: 7. This CDR3 reads CATSRAGVGDTQYF. The CDR3 coding sequence is TGTGCCACCAGTCGGGCGGGAGTGGGAGATACGCAGTATTTT.

The V and J genes are TRBV19 and TRBJ2-1, with 13 nucleotides matching TRBD2. The CDR3 consists of 16 residues. Germline loops: CDR1 LNHDA, CDR2 SQIVND (reference sequence). The V gene end was trimmed by 4 bases and the J gene end by 6 bases; junction bases not matched to a gene: 6. The CDR3 sequence is CASSTQTSGRTNEQFF. The CDR3 coding sequence is TGTGCCAGTAGTACCCAGACTAGCGGGAGGACCAATGAGCAGTTCTTC.

DNA of the CDR3: TGTGCCAGCTCACCACCCCAGGGCCTCTATGGCTACACCTTC. Its translation: CASSPPQGLYGYTF. V usage is TRBV18 and J usage is TRBJ1-2; perhaps TRBD1 as D (5 bases). The CDR3 length is 14 residues. V lost 0 bases, J lost 4 bases, and 9 bases lay in between. Germline loops: CDR1 KGHSH, CDR2 LQKENI. The entire variable domain, with the rest obtained from reference TRBV18 and TRBJ1-2, is as follows: NAGVMQNPRHLVRRRGQEARLRCSPMKGHSHVYWYRQLPEEGLKFMVYLQKENIIDESGMPKERFSAEFPKEGPSILRIQQVVRGDSAAYFCASSPPQGLYGYTFGSGTRLTVV.

The chain has TRBV9 and TRBJ2-1, with 9 nucleotides matching TRBD2. Germline trimming cut 3 bases from V and 9 bases from J; bases unmatched to any gene: 7. Germline V CDR1 and CDR2: SGDLS, YYNGEE. The CDR3 is 14 amino acids. CDR3 nucleotides: TGTGCCAGCAGCGACCCCTTAGCGGGAGCTGAGCAGTTCTTC. Amino acid sequence: CASSDPLAGAEQFF.

This clone has only one observation. V is TRBV7-6 and J is TRBJ1-5; the match to TRBD1 covers 11 bases. The germline V gene has CDR1 SGHVS and CDR2 FNYEAQ. The CDR3 is 17 amino acids. J was trimmed by 6 bases and V by 5 bases; bases with no gene match: 12. The CDR3 bases are TGTGCCAGCAGCCGACACACCCCGGGACAGGGGGGTCAGCCCCAGCATTTT. This codes for CASSRHTPGQGGQPQHF. The variable domain in full, completed from reference TRBV7-6 and TRBJ1-5, reads GAGVSQSPRYKVTKRGQDVALRCDPISGHVSLYWYRQALGQGPEFLTYFNYEAQQDKSGLPNDRFSAERPEGSISTLTIQRTEQRDSAMYRCASSRHTPGQGGQPQHFGDGTRLSIL.

V is TRBV10-1 and J is TRBJ2-7; D is perhaps TRBD2 (5 bases). The length of the CDR3 is 14 residues. CDR1 and CDR2 (germline): WNHNN, SYGVQD (reference sequence). The V and J ends lost 0 bases and 4 bases respectively, with 10 bases between them. The CDR3: CASSESPEAYEQYF. CDR3 in DNA: TGCGCCAGCAGTGAGTCTCCGGAGGCTTACGAGCAGTACTTC.